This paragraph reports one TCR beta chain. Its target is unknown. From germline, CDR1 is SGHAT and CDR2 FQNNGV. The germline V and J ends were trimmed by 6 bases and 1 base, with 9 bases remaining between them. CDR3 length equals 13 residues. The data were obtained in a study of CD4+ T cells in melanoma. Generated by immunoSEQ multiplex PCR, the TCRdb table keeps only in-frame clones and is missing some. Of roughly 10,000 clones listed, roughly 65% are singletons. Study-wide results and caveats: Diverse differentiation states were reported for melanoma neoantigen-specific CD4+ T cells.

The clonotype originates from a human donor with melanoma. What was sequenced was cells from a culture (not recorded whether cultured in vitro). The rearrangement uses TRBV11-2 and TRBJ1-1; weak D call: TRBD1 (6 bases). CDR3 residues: CASSGGQNTEAFF. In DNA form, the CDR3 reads TGTGCCAGCAGTGGGGGGCAGAACACTGAAGCTTTCTTT.